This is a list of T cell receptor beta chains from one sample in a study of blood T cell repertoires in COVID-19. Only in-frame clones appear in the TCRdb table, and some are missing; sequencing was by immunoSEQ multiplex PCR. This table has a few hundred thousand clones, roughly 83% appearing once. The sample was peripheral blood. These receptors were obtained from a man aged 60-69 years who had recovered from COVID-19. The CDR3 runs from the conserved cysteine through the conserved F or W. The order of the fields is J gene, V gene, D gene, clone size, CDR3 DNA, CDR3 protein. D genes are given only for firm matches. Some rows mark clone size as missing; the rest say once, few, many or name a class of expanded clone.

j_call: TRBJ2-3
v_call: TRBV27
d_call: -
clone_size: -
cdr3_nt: TGTGCCAGCGGCCCAGGGGTGGATACGCAGTATTTT
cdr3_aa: CASGPGVDTQYF

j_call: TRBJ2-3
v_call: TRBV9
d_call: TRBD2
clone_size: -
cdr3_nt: TGTGCCAGCAGCGTAGGCCCTAGCGGGGGGTCAGATACGCAGTATTTT
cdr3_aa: CASSVGPSGGSDTQYF

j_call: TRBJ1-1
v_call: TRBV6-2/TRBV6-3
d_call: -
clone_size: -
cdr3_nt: TGTGCCAGCAGCCGACGGACTAGGGGCACTGAAGCTTTCTTT
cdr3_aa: CASSRRTRGTEAFF

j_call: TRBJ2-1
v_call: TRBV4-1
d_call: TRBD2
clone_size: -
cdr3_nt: TGCGCCAGCAGCCCCACCAGACTAGCGGGAGACGAGCAGTTCTTC
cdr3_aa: CASSPTRLAGDEQFF

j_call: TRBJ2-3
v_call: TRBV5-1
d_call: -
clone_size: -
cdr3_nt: TGCGCCAGCAAGGCCGGGGTGGGAGCGACGTTAAGCACAGATACGCAGTATTTT
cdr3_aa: CASKAGVGATLSTDTQYF

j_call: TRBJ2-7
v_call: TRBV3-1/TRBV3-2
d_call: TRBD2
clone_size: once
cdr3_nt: TGTGCCAGCGGGACTAGCGGGAGGGGTTTCGAGCAGTACTTC
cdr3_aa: CASGTSGRGFEQYF

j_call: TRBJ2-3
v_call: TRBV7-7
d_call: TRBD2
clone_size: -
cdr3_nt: TGTGCCAGCAGCTCCGGACTAGCGGGAGACTCTGGCACAGATACGCAGTATTTT
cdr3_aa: CASSSGLAGDSGTDTQYF

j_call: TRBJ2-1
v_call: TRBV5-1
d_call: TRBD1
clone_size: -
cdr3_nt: TGCGCCAGCAGACGGGACAGGATCTCCTACAATGAGCAGTTCTTC
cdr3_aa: CASRRDRISYNEQFF

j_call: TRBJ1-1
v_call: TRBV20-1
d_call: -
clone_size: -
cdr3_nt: TGCAGTGCTAGTGCGGGTGGAAACACTGAAGCTTTCTTT
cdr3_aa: CSASAGGNTEAFF

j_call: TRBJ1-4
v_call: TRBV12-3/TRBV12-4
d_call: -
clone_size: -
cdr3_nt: TGTGCCAGCAGTTTAACAAGAGAAAAACTGTTTTTT
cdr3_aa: CASSLTREKLFF

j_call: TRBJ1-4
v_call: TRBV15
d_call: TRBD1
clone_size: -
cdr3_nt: TGTGCCACCAGCAGAGTGGGGGACAGGGGGGAAAAACTGTTTTTT
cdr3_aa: CATSRVGDRGEKLFF

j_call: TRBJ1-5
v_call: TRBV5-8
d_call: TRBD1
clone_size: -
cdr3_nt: TGTGCCAGCAGCACCAGACAGGGCCCTAGCAATCAGCCCCAGCATTTT
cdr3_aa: CASSTRQGPSNQPQHF

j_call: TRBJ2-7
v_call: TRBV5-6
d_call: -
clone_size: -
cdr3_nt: TGTGCCAGCAGCCAAATTAGCGGTACCTACGAGCAGTACTTC
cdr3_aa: CASSQISGTYEQYF

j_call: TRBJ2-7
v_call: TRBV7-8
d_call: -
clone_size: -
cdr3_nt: TGTGCCAGCAGCTTACCGACCCGGCTAGCGCCGAGGGGCGAGCAGTACTTC
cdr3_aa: CASSLPTRLAPRGEQYF

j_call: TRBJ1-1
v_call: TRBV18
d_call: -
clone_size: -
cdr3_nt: TGTGCCAGCTCACCAAGGGGTGGAAGGGCGGACACTGAAGCTTTCTTT
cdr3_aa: CASSPRGGRADTEAFF

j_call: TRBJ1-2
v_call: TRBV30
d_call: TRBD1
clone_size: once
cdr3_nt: TGTGCCTGGAGTTGGGGACAGGGGGATGGCTACACCTTC
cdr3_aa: CAWSWGQGDGYTF

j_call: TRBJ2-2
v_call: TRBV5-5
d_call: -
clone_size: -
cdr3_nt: TGTGCCAGCAGCTTGGTTGTTTACGGGGAGCTGTTTTTT
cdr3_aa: CASSLVVYGELFF

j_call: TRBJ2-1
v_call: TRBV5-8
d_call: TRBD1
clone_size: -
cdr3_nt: TGTGCCAGCAGCAGGGGGCCGACCTACAATGAGCAGTTCTTC
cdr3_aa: CASSRGPTYNEQFF

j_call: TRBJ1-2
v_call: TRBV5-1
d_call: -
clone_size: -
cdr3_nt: TGCGCCAGCAGCTTGGATGCAGTCGCTTCTAACTATGGCTACACCTTC
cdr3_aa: CASSLDAVASNYGYTF

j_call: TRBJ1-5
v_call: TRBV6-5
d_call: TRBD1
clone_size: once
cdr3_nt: TGTGCCAGCAGTTCTACAGGGGGCGGCAATCAGCCCCAGCATTTT
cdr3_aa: CASSSTGGGNQPQHF

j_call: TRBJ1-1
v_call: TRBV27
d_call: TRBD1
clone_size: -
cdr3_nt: TGTGCCAGAGGGACAGGCAATCGGACTGAAGCTTTCTTT
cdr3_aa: CARGTGNRTEAFF

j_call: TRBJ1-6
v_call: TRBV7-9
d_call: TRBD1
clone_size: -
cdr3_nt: TGTGCCAGCAGCCCAGCACAGGGGACAAATAATTCACCCCTCCACTTT
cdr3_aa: CASSPAQGTNNSPLHF

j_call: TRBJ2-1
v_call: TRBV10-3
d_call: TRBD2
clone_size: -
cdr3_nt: TGTGCCACAAGACTAGCGGGAGGGCCTTCGGATGAGCAGTTCTTC
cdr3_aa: CATRLAGGPSDEQFF

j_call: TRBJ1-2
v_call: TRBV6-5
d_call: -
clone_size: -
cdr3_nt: TGTGCCAGCAGTTACCTCTCTGGGGAGTGGGGCTACACCTTC
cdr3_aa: CASSYLSGEWGYTF

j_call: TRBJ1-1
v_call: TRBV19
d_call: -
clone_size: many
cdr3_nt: TGTGCCAGTAGGCCACAGTTGAACACTGAAGCTTTCTTT
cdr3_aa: CASRPQLNTEAFF

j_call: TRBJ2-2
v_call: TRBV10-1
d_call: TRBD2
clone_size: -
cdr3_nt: TGCGCCAGCAGGCCGGGACTAGCGGGGACTCTATCCGCGAACACCGGGGAGCTGTTTTTT
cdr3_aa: CASRPGLAGTLSANTGELFF

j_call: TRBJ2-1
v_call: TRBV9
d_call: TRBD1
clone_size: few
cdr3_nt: TGTGCCAGCAGCAGACCTGGGACAGGGAGTGTTGAGAGACATGAGCAGTTCTTC
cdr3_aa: CASSRPGTGSVERHEQFF

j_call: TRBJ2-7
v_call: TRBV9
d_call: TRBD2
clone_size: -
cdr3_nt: TGTGCCAGCAGCGTAGGGGCGGGGGGGCACTACGAGCAGTACTTC
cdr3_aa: CASSVGAGGHYEQYF

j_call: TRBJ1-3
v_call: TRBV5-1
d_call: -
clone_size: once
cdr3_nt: TGCGCCAGCAGCTTGGATGATGGCAGGTTCTCTGGAAACACCATATATTTT
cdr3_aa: CASSLDDGRFSGNTIYF

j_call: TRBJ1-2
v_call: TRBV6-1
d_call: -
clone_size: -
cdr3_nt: TGTGCCAGCAGTGAGTTACAGGGAGCTAACTATGGCTACACCTTC
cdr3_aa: CASSELQGANYGYTF

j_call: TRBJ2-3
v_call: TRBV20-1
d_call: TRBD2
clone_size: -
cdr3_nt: TGCAGTGCTAGTGCCACCCGGGACTACCCTTCCGGTACGCAGTATTTT
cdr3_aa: CSASATRDYPSGTQYF

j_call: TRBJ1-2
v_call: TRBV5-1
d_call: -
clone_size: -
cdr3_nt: TGCGCCAGCAGATTTGAAGCCCAGGGCGGCTATGGCTACACCTTC
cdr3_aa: CASRFEAQGGYGYTF

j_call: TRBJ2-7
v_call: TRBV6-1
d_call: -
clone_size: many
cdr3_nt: TGTGCCAGCAGTGATTGGGGACAAGGCTACGAGCAGTACTTC
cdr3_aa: CASSDWGQGYEQYF

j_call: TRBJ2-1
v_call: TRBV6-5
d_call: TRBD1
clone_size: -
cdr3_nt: TGTGCCAGCAGTTCCAGGACAGGGGGGTCCTACAATGAGCAGTTCTTC
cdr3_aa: CASSSRTGGSYNEQFF

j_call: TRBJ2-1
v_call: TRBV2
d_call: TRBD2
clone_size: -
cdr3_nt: TGTGCCAGCAGTGAACCAGGACTAGCGGGGGGACAAGTTGAGCAGTTCTTC
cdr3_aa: CASSEPGLAGGQVEQFF

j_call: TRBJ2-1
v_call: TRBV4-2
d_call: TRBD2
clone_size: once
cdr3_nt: TGTGCCAGCAGCCAAGACGTAGCGGGGTCTTACAATGAGCAGTTCTTC
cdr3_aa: CASSQDVAGSYNEQFF

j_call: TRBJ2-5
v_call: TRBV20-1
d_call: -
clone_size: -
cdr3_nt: TGCAGTGCTACCGAACTGGAGACCCAGTACTTC
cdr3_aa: CSATELETQYF

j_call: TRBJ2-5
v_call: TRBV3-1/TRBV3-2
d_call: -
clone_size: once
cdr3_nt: TGTGCCAGCAGCCAAGTAAGGACAGAAGAGACCCAGTACTTC
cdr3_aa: CASSQVRTEETQYF

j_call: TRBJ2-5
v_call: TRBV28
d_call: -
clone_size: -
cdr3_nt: TGTGCCAGCAGTTTAAGCCCCCCCCAAGAGACCCAGTACTTC
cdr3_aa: CASSLSPPQETQYF

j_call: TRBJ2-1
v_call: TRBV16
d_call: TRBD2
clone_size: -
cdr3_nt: TGTGCCAGCAGCGGTACTAGCGGGAGCTACAATGAGCAGTTCTTC
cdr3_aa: CASSGTSGSYNEQFF

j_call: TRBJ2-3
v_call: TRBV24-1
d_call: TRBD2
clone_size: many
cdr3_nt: TGTGCCACCAGTGTGGCTAGCGGGGGCAGCACAGATACGCAGTATTTT
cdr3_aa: CATSVASGGSTDTQYF

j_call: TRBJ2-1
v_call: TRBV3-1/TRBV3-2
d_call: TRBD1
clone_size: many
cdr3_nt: TGTGCCAGCAGCCCGGGACAGGGTTTCCGACAGTTCTTC
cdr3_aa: CASSPGQGFRQFF

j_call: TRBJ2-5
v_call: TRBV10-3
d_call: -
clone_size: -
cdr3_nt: TGTGCCATCAAATTCGGACAGATCCAAGAGACCCAGTACTTC
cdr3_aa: CAIKFGQIQETQYF

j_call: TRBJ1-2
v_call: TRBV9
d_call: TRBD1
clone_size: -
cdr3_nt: TGTGCCAGCAGCGTAGGAAGTGAGGGGGCGCAAGGCTACACCTTC
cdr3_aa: CASSVGSEGAQGYTF

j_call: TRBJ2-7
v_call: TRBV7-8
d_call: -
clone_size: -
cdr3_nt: TGTGCCAGCAGCCTGCGTCAGGGTCTCGAGCAGTACTTC
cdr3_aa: CASSLRQGLEQYF

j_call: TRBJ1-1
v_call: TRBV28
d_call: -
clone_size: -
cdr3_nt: TGTGCCAGCCGTTTCACCGGGGGAAGGGCTGAAGCTTTCTTT
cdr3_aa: CASRFTGGRAEAFF

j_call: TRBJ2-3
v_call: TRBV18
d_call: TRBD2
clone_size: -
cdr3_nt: TGTGCCAGCTCACGTTCCGCGCCGGGACTAGCGGGAGAAATAGATACGCAGTATTTT
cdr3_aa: CASSRSAPGLAGEIDTQYF

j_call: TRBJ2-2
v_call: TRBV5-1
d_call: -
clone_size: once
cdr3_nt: TGCGCCAGCAGCTTGGCGCCGGTCGCGAACACCGGGGAGCTGTTTTTT
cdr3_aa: CASSLAPVANTGELFF

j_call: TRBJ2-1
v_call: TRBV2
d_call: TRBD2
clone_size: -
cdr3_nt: TGTGCCAGCAGCGACCCTCTAGCGGGAGGAGGAGAGCAGTTCTTC
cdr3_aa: CASSDPLAGGGEQFF

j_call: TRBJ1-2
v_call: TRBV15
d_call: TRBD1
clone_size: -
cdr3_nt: TGTGCCACCAGCAGAGGACAGGGATATGGCTACACCTTC
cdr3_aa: CATSRGQGYGYTF

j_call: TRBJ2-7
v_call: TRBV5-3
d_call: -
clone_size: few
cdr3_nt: TGTGCCAGAAGCTTGGCAGTTACCTACGAGCAGTACTTC
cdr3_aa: CARSLAVTYEQYF

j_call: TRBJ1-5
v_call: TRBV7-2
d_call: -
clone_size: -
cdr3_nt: TGTGCCAGCAGCTACAGGGGCAATCAGCCCCAGCATTTT
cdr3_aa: CASSYRGNQPQHF

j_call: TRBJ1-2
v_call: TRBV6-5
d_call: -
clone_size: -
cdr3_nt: TGTGCCAGCAGTTACTCGCCAGGGGCCCTTGGTGGCTACACCTTC
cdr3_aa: CASSYSPGALGGYTF